This TCR beta chain was documented in a study of T cell responses to AZD1222 COVID-19 vaccine. The overall study: Some second doses came at about 4 weeks and others at about 12 weeks; these were pooled. Notes on the study in general: The CD4 TCRs associated with vaccination extended across spike and predominated at 160-218 and 743-854.

Per the germline V gene, CDR1 is SGHRS and CDR2 is YFSETQ. The ends were cut back, 0 bases at V and 6 bases at J, with 6 bases in the middle. The CDR3 has 13 residues. The protocol was immunoSEQ multiplex PCR, while the TCRdb copy is restricted to in-frame clones and leaves out a portion. The sample carries around 130,000 clones, 86% recorded once. Concerning this clone itself: Its antigen is not identified.

The rearrangement links TRBV5-1 to TRBJ2-2; no reliable D call. The origin of this receptor is an adult in good health. This specimen consisted of peripheral blood, obtained on day 0 of AZD1222 vaccination. CDR3 loop: CASSLEVSGELFF. The CDR3 DNA reads TGCGCCAGCAGCTTGGAGGTTTCCGGGGAGCTGTTTTTT.